These T cell receptor beta chains were read from a single sample in a study of T-cell memory formation after mild COVID-19. TCRdb called the 5' RACE reads again in MiXCR, with one record for every CDR3 protein. In the table there are about 110,000 distinct CDR3 sequences, 15% to 20% of which are singletons. Input material: PBMCs or a T cell subset sorted from them (not recorded which). The receptors here all came from a man younger than 30 who had mild COVID-19 (a few samples of this study predate the infection). Cell type and time point are not known. Each CDR3 is given with its conserved first and last residue. D genes are given only for firm matches. Clone sizes are given selectively: once, few, many, or a class where the clone is expanded.

j_call: TRBJ2-7; clone_size: few; d_call: TRBD1; v_call: TRBV19; cdr3_aa: CASSIYRGQLYEQYF; cdr3_nt: TGTGCCAGTAGTATTTACAGGGGGCAACTCTACGAGCAGTACTTC
j_call: TRBJ1-2; clone_size: many; d_call: NA; v_call: TRBV4-3; cdr3_aa: CASSQSGDGYTF; cdr3_nt: TGCGCCAGCAGCCAGTCGGGTGATGGCTACACCTTC
j_call: TRBJ2-3; clone_size: few; d_call: TRBD2; v_call: TRBV3-1; cdr3_aa: CASSQGETSGPTDTQYF; cdr3_nt: TGTGCCAGCAGCCAAGGTGAGACTAGCGGGCCCACAGATACGCAGTATTTT
j_call: TRBJ2-3; clone_size: NA; d_call: NA; v_call: TRBV6-5; cdr3_aa: CASRARTDTQYF; cdr3_nt: TGTGCCAGCAGGGCACGGACAGATACGCAGTATTTT
j_call: TRBJ2-3; clone_size: NA; d_call: TRBD2; v_call: TRBV3-1; cdr3_aa: CASSELAGGPIDTQYF; cdr3_nt: TGTGCCAGCAGCGAACTAGCGGGGGGGCCCATAGATACGCAGTATTTT
j_call: TRBJ2-2; clone_size: few; d_call: NA; v_call: TRBV5-1; cdr3_aa: CATHEGLTGELFF; cdr3_nt: TGCGCCACTCACGAGGGGCTCACCGGGGAGCTGTTTTTT
j_call: TRBJ2-7; clone_size: few; d_call: TRBD2; v_call: TRBV7-9; cdr3_aa: CASSHTVRRGITYEQYF; cdr3_nt: TGTGCCAGCAGCCACACCGTGAGGCGGGGGATTACCTACGAGCAGTACTTC
j_call: TRBJ2-3; clone_size: NA; d_call: NA; v_call: TRBV29-1; cdr3_aa: CSVPWGATDTQYF; cdr3_nt: TGCAGCGTTCCCTGGGGGGCGACAGATACGCAGTATTTT
j_call: TRBJ2-1; clone_size: few; d_call: NA; v_call: TRBV6-5; cdr3_aa: CASSYAREQFF; cdr3_nt: TGTGCCAGCAGCTACGCCCGTGAGCAGTTCTTC
j_call: TRBJ1-1; clone_size: few; d_call: TRBD1; v_call: TRBV29-1; cdr3_aa: CSVRTGRWTEAFF; cdr3_nt: TGCAGCGTTCGGACAGGGCGTTGGACTGAAGCTTTCTTT
j_call: TRBJ2-5; clone_size: NA; d_call: NA; v_call: TRBV6-2/TRBV6-3; cdr3_aa: CASRPWTDGLTETQYF; cdr3_nt: TGTGCCAGCAGACCATGGACAGACGGACTCACGGAGACCCAGTACTTC
j_call: TRBJ1-2; clone_size: few; d_call: NA; v_call: TRBV20-1; cdr3_aa: CSARSVNYGYTF; cdr3_nt: TGCAGTGCTAGGAGTGTAAACTATGGCTACACCTTC
j_call: TRBJ1-1; clone_size: few; d_call: NA; v_call: TRBV6-5; cdr3_aa: CASSLGVRTEAFF; cdr3_nt: TGTGCCAGCAGTCTCGGAGTGAGGACTGAAGCTTTCTTT
j_call: TRBJ1-1; clone_size: few; d_call: NA; v_call: TRBV5-1; cdr3_aa: CASSPDSRNTEAFF; cdr3_nt: TGCGCCAGCAGCCCGGACAGTCGGAACACTGAAGCTTTCTTT
j_call: TRBJ1-5; clone_size: NA; d_call: NA; v_call: TRBV6-1; cdr3_aa: CASRVRGGQPQHF; cdr3_nt: TGTGCCAGCAGGGTCAGGGGAGGTCAGCCCCAGCATTTT
j_call: TRBJ2-5; clone_size: few; d_call: NA; v_call: TRBV9; cdr3_aa: CASSVGPLAGETQYF; cdr3_nt: TGTGCCAGCAGCGTAGGGCCACTAGCCGGGGAGACCCAGTACTTC
j_call: TRBJ1-5; clone_size: medium-sized; d_call: NA; v_call: TRBV29-1; cdr3_aa: CSVADGVLGNQPQHF; cdr3_nt: TGCAGCGTCGCCGATGGGGTCCTTGGCAATCAGCCCCAGCATTTT